The present T cell receptor (beta chain) was sequenced within a study of T cell changes during pregnancy in multiple sclerosis. The assay was immunoSEQ multiplex PCR, and TCRdb's table has in-frame clones only and misses some. The table shows tens of thousands of clones, with 91% occurring only once. V lost 4 bases to trimming and J lost 7 bases; unmatched junction nucleotides: 11. Germline V gene data show CDR1 as MNHNS and CDR2 as SASEGT. This CDR3 comprises 16 residues. This specimen was peripheral blood, taken in the first trimester of pregnancy. The TCR comes from a female donor with multiple sclerosis, enrolled in a pregnancy study. J is TRBJ2-1 and V is TRBV6-1; 9 bases line up with TRBD2. CDR3 in DNA: TGTGCCAGCAGTGCCCGCGGGGGGGCCTTCGGTAATGAGCAGTTCTTC. It yields the protein CASSARGGAFGNEQFF.